The clone carrying this T cell receptor (beta chain) has only a few counts. This table comes from immunoSEQ multiplex PCR, and its TCRdb copy is limited to in-frame clones, with some not included. The sample consists of around 50,000 clones, 94% of them appearing once. The data were taken from a study of OX40 agonist ivuxolimab in advanced cancers. V gave up 4 bases and J gave up 5 bases, with 17 bases separating them. The germline V gene encodes CDR1 MNHEY and CDR2 SMNVEV (reference sequence). This CDR3 spans 16 amino acids. The sequencing here drew on CD4+ or CD8+ T cells sorted from blood, taken in a trial of the OX40 agonist ivuxolimab. This clonotype was sampled from an adult with an advanced solid tumor such as melanoma, head and neck, liver or kidney cancer. The chain recombines TRBV27 with TRBJ1-4, with D perhaps TRBD1 (6 bases). The CDR3 loop reads CASSSHRTDLNEKLFF. The CDR3 coding sequence is TGTGCCAGCAGTTCCCATCGGACAGACCTCAATGAAAAACTGTTTTTT.